A selection of T cell receptor beta chains follows, all from one sample in a study of graft-versus-host responses after intestinal transplantation. Sequencing was performed with immunoSEQ multiplex PCR; in TCRdb, only in-frame clones are kept and a portion is missing. The data contain around 20,000 clones, 40% to 50% of them singletons. The starting material was alloreactive CD4+ T cells from a mixed lymphocyte reaction culture, obtained before intestinal transplant. All receptors derive from a human patient who received an intestinal transplant. CDR3s include the opening cysteine and the closing phenylalanine or tryptophan. The D gene is left open where the match is weak. Clone size is given for some rows only: seen once, a few or many times, or a class if the clone is expanded.

.	.	TRBV12-5	TRBJ1-6	TGTGCTAGTGGATATGGGACATCCTTTTTTCCCCTCCACTTT	CASGYGTSFFPLHF
.	few	TRBV7-9	TRBJ2-7	TGTGCCAGCAGCTTAGTGCCCAGGGTCCCCTACGAGCAGTACTTC	CASSLVPRVPYEQYF
TRBD2	.	TRBV18	TRBJ2-7	TGTGCCAGCTCACCGACTAGCGGGGACTACGAGCAGTACTTC	CASSPTSGDYEQYF
.	few	TRBV25-1	TRBJ2-1	TGTGCCAGCAGCGTTCGACAGGTAACCTACAATGAGCAGTTCTTC	CASSVRQVTYNEQFF
.	.	TRBV18	TRBJ2-7	TGTGCCAGCTCTCACCGCGACGAGCAGTACTTC	CASSHRDEQYF
.	.	TRBV2	TRBJ1-4	TGTGCCAGCAGGGAGGGGTTGATGAGTCTTGCAACTAATGAAAAACTGTTTTTT	CASREGLMSLATNEKLFF
TRBD2	few	TRBV7-2	TRBJ2-5	TGTGCCAGCAGCTTATTTGGGCTAGCGGGGGAGACCCAGTACTTC	CASSLFGLAGETQYF
TRBD1	few	TRBV2	TRBJ1-4	TGTGCCAGCGGGGGACAGGGCTTGACTAATGAAAAACTGTTTTTT	CASGGQGLTNEKLFF
.	.	TRBV9	TRBJ1-1	TGTGCCAGCAGCGTAGGGGGGGTCAACACTGAAGCTTTCTTT	CASSVGGVNTEAFF
.	.	TRBV10-1	TRBJ2-7	TGCGCCAGCAACGGTTCACGTTACGAGCAGTACTTC	CASNGSRYEQYF
.	.	TRBV5-4	TRBJ2-7	TGTGCCAGCAGCCGCAATGCAGGGGTGGACCTCTACGAGCAGTACTTC	CASSRNAGVDLYEQYF
.	once	TRBV18	TRBJ2-3	TGTGCCAGCTCCCCCCTTACTAGCACAGATACGCAGTATTTT	CASSPLTSTDTQYF
TRBD1	.	TRBV5-1	TRBJ1-2	TGCGCCAGCAGCTTGGTAGGGACAGGGGCCGGCTACACCTTC	CASSLVGTGAGYTF
.	.	TRBV7-2	TRBJ1-1	TGTGCCAGCAGCTTTTCCCGGAACACTGAAGCTTTCTTT	CASSFSRNTEAFF
TRBD1	few	TRBV6-6	TRBJ2-7	TGTGCCAGCACAGGGGACAGGGGTTACGAGCAGTACTTC	CASTGDRGYEQYF
.	few	TRBV18	TRBJ1-1	TGTGCCAGCTCACCACTGACCCTAGGTACTGAAGCTTTCTTT	CASSPLTLGTEAFF
.	few	TRBV6-6	TRBJ1-5	TGTGCCAGTTCGTCGGATGGTCAGGGAAACAATCAGCCCCAGCATTTT	CASSSDGQGNNQPQHF
TRBD2	.	TRBV6-1	TRBJ2-2	TGTGCCACCCTCCGGGGAGGGGACACCGGGGAGCTGTTTTTT	CATLRGGDTGELFF
TRBD1	once	TRBV19	TRBJ1-2	TGTGCCAGTAGCTTGGCAGGGGGCGGGTATGGCTACACCTTC	CASSLAGGGYGYTF
TRBD1	.	TRBV18	TRBJ1-3	TGTGCCAGCGCCAGACAGGGGGTTACGGGAAACACCATATATTTT	CASARQGVTGNTIYF
.	.	TRBV29-1	TRBJ2-1	TGCAGCGCTAGAGGGCCAGGCACCTACAATGAGCAGTTCTTC	CSARGPGTYNEQFF
TRBD2	few	TRBV5-1	TRBJ2-3	TGCGCCAGCAGCCCCCCTGGAGCGGGGGGCACAGATACGCAGTATTTT	CASSPPGAGGTDTQYF
.	.	TRBV9	TRBJ2-3	TGTGCCAGCAGCGTACCAGCGCTAGCCGATACGCAGTATTTT	CASSVPALADTQYF
.	once	TRBV7-3	TRBJ1-1	TGTGCCAGCAGCTTAACAGGGGTGGGAGGCACTGAAGCTTTCTTT	CASSLTGVGGTEAFF
.	medium-sized	TRBV11-3	TRBJ2-2	TGTGCCAGCAGCTTAGACCCCGGGGCCGGGGAGCTGTTTTTT	CASSLDPGAGELFF
TRBD1	.	TRBV19	TRBJ1-1	TGTGCCAGTAGTGCGACCGGGACAGTTAATACTGAAGCTTTCTTT	CASSATGTVNTEAFF
.	.	TRBV6-6	TRBJ1-2	TGTGCCAGCAGTTACAACGGACTCTATGGCTACACCTTC	CASSYNGLYGYTF
.	.	TRBV12-2	TRBJ1-5	.	CASPLDSSAGGVGRGILGYQPQHF
TRBD1	.	TRBV15	TRBJ1-2	TGTGCCACCAGCAGAGATCACGAGGGACAGGGGCGGTATGGCTACACCTTC	CATSRDHEGQGRYGYTF
.	medium-sized	TRBV19	TRBJ1-1	TGTGCCAGTAGCCCAGCCACAAATCTAGGGAACACTGAAGCTTTCTTT	CASSPATNLGNTEAFF
TRBD1	.	TRBV10-3	TRBJ2-3	TGTGCCATCAGTGGGGACAGGGGCCCAGATACGCAGTATTTT	CAISGDRGPDTQYF
TRBD2	.	TRBV4-1	TRBJ2-3	TGCGCCAGCAGCCATCGGGGTTCTTCGAAGCGGGAGTTTTATACGCAGTATTTT	CASSHRGSSKREFYTQYF
.	.	TRBV11-2	TRBJ2-5	TGTGCCAGCAGCTTAGTGTTCGCGGAGACCCAGTACTTC	CASSLVFAETQYF
.	.	TRBV6-6	TRBJ1-4	TGTGCCAGCAGTTACTCGATATCCGGGGGGGGTGAAAAATTGTTTTTT	CASSYSISGGGEKLFF
.	.	TRBV13	TRBJ2-3	TGTGCCAGCAGCTTAGACTGGACAGATACGCAGTATTTT	CASSLDWTDTQYF
.	once	TRBV7-2	TRBJ2-5	TGTGCCAGCAGCTTACTTTACCCGTCCGGGACCCAGTACTTC	CASSLLYPSGTQYF
.	.	TRBV11-2	TRBJ1-2	TGTGCCAGCAGCGGTTTCGTTAGTCCCAATGGCTACACCTTC	CASSGFVSPNGYTF
.	medium-sized	TRBV6-5	TRBJ1-3	TGTGCCAGCAGTTATAGTGGGGCATTAAGTGGAAACACCATATATTTT	CASSYSGALSGNTIYF
.	few	TRBV6-6	TRBJ2-3	TGTGCCAGCAGTTACCCGGGACTTGCCACAGATACGCAGTATTTT	CASSYPGLATDTQYF
TRBD2	.	TRBV7-9	TRBJ2-5	TGTGCCAGCAGCTTAGCGCTTACTAGCGGGGGGCAAGAGACCCAGTACTTC	CASSLALTSGGQETQYF
TRBD1	.	TRBV9	TRBJ1-2	TGTGCCAGCAGCCCAGGGGGGACAGGGGGCTCTCGCGGAGGCTACACCTTC	CASSPGGTGGSRGGYTF
TRBD2	.	TRBV19	TRBJ2-1	TGTGCCAGTAGCGAGACCGGGACTAGTTCGGGTGAGCAGTTCTTC	CASSETGTSSGEQFF
.	once	TRBV5-1	TRBJ2-3	TGCGCCAGCACGGAGGCGGGGAGAGATACGCAGTATTTT	CASTEAGRDTQYF
.	.	TRBV2	TRBJ2-2	TGTGCCAGCAGGAACAGCGGACGGACGACCGGGGAGCTGTTTTTT	CASRNSGRTTGELFF
.	.	TRBV5-4	TRBJ2-5	TGTGCCAGCAGCTCACAGGTGCAAGAGACCCAGTACTTC	CASSSQVQETQYF
TRBD2	.	TRBV18	TRBJ2-3	TGTGCCAGCTCACCAGACCACCTAGCGGGGCGCACAGATACGCAGTATTTT	CASSPDHLAGRTDTQYF
TRBD2	.	TRBV7-3	TRBJ2-3	TGTGCCAGCAGCTCCCCCCAGGGTCTAGCGGTTGCAGATACGCAGTATTTT	CASSSPQGLAVADTQYF
.	few	TRBV7-9	TRBJ2-5	TGTGCCAGCAGCCGCGGTGGGACTGGGGGGGCTCAAGAGACCCAGTACTTC	CASSRGGTGGAQETQYF
TRBD1	.	TRBV11-1	TRBJ1-1	TGTGCCAGCAGCCCAGGACAGGGAGGGAACACTGAAGCTTTCTTT	CASSPGQGGNTEAFF
TRBD1	few	TRBV25-1	TRBJ1-4	TGTGCCAGCAGTGAAGGGACAGGGTTCGAAAAACTGTTTTTT	CASSEGTGFEKLFF
.	.	TRBV5-1	TRBJ2-3	TGCGCCAGCAGCTTGGTAGCCTTAAGCACAGATACGCAGTATTTT	CASSLVALSTDTQYF
.	.	TRBV9	TRBJ1-1	TGTGCCAGCAGCGCCAGTCCCTCATGGTACACTGAAGCTTTCTTT	CASSASPSWYTEAFF
.	.	TRBV11-2	TRBJ1-1	TGTGCCAGCAGCTTATTCTCGGCTTTCTTT	CASSLFSAFF